Each of the 19 T cell receptor beta chains below was sequenced from the same sample in a study of shared clonotypes between healthy human individuals. This table comes from immunoSEQ multiplex PCR, and its TCRdb copy is limited to in-frame clones, with some not included. The sample carries approximately 2.4 million clones, about 94% recorded once. Sequenced sample: naive CD4+ T cells sorted from blood. Subset given: CD45RA+ positively selected. These receptors were taken from a man in his late teens or twenties in good health.

V and J are TRBV6-5 and TRBJ1-1; TRBD1 might be the D (5 bases). Germline values: CDR1 MNHEY, CDR2 SVGAGI. CDR3 size: 16 residues. V lost 2 bases and J lost 3, with 16 bases in between. The CDR3 DNA reads TGTGCCAGCAGTTACGAGTACCGGGGCCTGGACACTGAAGCTTTCTTT. Protein: CASSYEYRGLDTEAFF.

The chain is built from TRBV28 and TRBJ2-3; a weak D match, TRBD1 (6 bases). This CDR3 contains 19 residues. In germline, CDR1 is MDHEN, CDR2 SYDVKM. V was trimmed by 5 bases and J by 0 bases, leaving 24 bases between them. This chain's CDR3 is CASSGLTGGFFPSTDTQYF. CDR3 bases: TGTGCCAGCAGTGGCTTGACAGGAGGTTTTTTCCCTAGCACAGATACGCAGTATTTT.

The chain joins TRBV10-3 to TRBJ2-5; TRBD2 matches 10 bases. This CDR3 spans 14 amino acids. CDR1 is ENHRY and CDR2 is SYGVKD in the germline V gene. The ends lost 5 bases at V and 5 bases at J; junction bases unmatched: 5. The CDR3 region is CAISRTSGEETQYF. CDR3 sequence (DNA): TGTGCCATCAGTCGTACTAGCGGGGAGGAGACCCAGTACTTC.

The J gene is TRBJ2-2, the V gene TRBV19; D gene ambiguous. Germline V gene data show CDR1 as LNHDA and CDR2 as SQIVND (reference sequence). CDR3 size: 16 residues. Between the trimmed V and J ends, which lost 0 bases and 2 bases, there was a span of 10 bases. CDR3 DNA: TGTGCCAGTAGTATAGAGGCAACGGTAAACACCGGGGAGCTGTTTTTT. It translates to CASSIEATVNTGELFF.

The rearrangement uses TRBV27 and TRBJ1-5, with a weak D call TRBD1 (5 bases). CDR1 MNHEY and CDR2 SMNVEV come from the germline V gene (reference sequence). The CDR3 runs 14 residues. V lost 3 bases to trimming and J lost 6 bases, with 12 bases between them. CDR3 amino acids: CASSLSQGGQPQHF. In DNA form, the CDR3 reads TGTGCCAGCAGTTTGTCGCAGGGAGGTCAGCCCCAGCATTTT.

The rearrangement joins TRBV10-3 to TRBJ1-4, with 7 positions matching TRBD1. Trimming at V came to 10 bases and at J to 4 bases, leaving 3 bases not matched to a gene. CDR3 length: 12 residues. Germline V gene sequence: CDR1 ENHRY, CDR2 SYGVKD. CDR3 loop: CATGQVNEKLFF. The CDR3 DNA is TGTGCCACCGGACAGGTTAATGAAAAACTGTTTTTT.

The genes are TRBV2 and TRBJ2-7; D gene unclear. This CDR3 is 13 amino acids long. Trimming cost V 6 bases and J 3 bases, with 12 bases left between them. Per germline, CDR1 SNHLY and CDR2 FYNNEI. CDR3: CASRGRRLYEQYF. In DNA form, the CDR3 reads TGTGCCAGCAGGGGCCGGCGCCTCTACGAGCAGTACTTC.

CDR3 in amino acids: CASSLVGQGGTQYF. The CDR3 nucleotides are TGTGCCAGCAGCTTAGTGGGACAGGGGGGGACCCAGTACTTC. V and J are TRBV11-2 and TRBJ2-5; 11 positions match TRBD1. Germline CDR1 is SGHAT and CDR2 is FQNNGV. V was pared by 1 base and J by 7 bases, with 2 bases of the junction left unmatched. The CDR3 is 14 amino acids.

The CDR3 loop reads CSVDREEYGYTF. DNA for the CDR3: TGCAGCGTTGATAGGGAGGAATATGGCTACACCTTC. The chain employs TRBV29-1 and TRBJ1-2; D gene ambiguous. CDR1 is SQVTM and CDR2 is ANQGSEA in the germline V gene. This CDR3 region has 12 residues. Between the trimmed V and J ends, which lost 3 bases and 5 bases, there was a span of 10 bases.

The chain joins TRBV29-1 to TRBJ2-1; 7 positions agree with TRBD2. V lost 7 bases, J lost 6 bases, and 12 bases stayed unmatched. The germline V gene has CDR1 SQVTM and CDR2 ANQGSEA. This CDR3 region has 14 residues. The CDR3 loop reads CSAHSGLSGNEQFF. CDR3 coding DNA: TGCAGCGCACATAGCGGGCTAAGTGGCAATGAGCAGTTCTTC.

This rearrangement joins TRBV6-6 to TRBJ1-5; 7 bases fit TRBD1. Germline V lookup: CDR1 MNHNY, CDR2 SVGAGI (reference sequence). V lost 2 bases and J lost 11; bases outside the gene matches: 15. This CDR3 has 16 amino acids. CDR3 bases: TGTGCCAGCAGTTACGGAGGGGGCGGACCGACCAAGGCCCAGCATTTT. This codes for CASSYGGGGPTKAQHF.

The rearrangement uses TRBV6-5 and TRBJ2-3; TRBD1 agrees at 9 bases. The CDR3 is 15 amino acids. V lost 5 bases, J lost 2 bases, and 5 bases stayed unmatched. The V gene's germline CDR1 is MNHEY and CDR2 SVGAGI. This CDR3 is CASSRRTGDTDTQYF. In nucleotides, the CDR3 is TGTGCCAGCAGTCGACGGACAGGGGACACAGATACGCAGTATTTT.

The chain links TRBV7-8 to TRBJ2-1; 7 nucleotides align to TRBD1. The V and J ends lost 5 bases and 8 bases, in that order; junction bases with no gene match: 18. Per the germline V gene, CDR1 is SGHVS and CDR2 is FQNEAQ. The CDR3 runs 17 residues. This CDR3 reads CASSPGWGTAMVHEQFF. CDR3 nucleotide sequence: TGTGCCAGCAGCCCCGGGTGGGGGACAGCCATGGTCCATGAGCAGTTCTTC.

The genes are TRBV7-3 and TRBJ2-1; no definite D call. The CDR3 runs 12 residues. Germline lookup yields CDR1 SGHTA and CDR2 FQGTGA. Trimming took 0 bases from V and 10 from J, leaving 7 bases between them. The CDR3 DNA follows: TGTGCCAGCAGCTTAACCCAACGGGAGCAGTTCTTC. Amino acids: CASSLTQREQFF.

This chain connects TRBV6-5 to TRBJ2-2, with D possibly TRBD2 on 6 matching bases. CDR1 and CDR2 (germline): MNHEY, SVGAGI. The V and J ends lost 7 bases and 2 bases respectively, with 14 bases between them. This CDR3 has 15 residues. CDR3 sequence (DNA): TGTGCCAGCAAGTTAGCGGACACCAACACCGGGGAGCTGTTTTTT. It translates to CASKLADTNTGELFF.

The chain combines TRBV5-1 with TRBJ2-7; 11 nucleotides line up with TRBD1. Trimming at V came to 4 bases and at J to 7 bases, leaving 10 bases not matched to a gene. The CDR3 length is 15 residues. Per the germline V gene, CDR1 is SGHRS and CDR2 is YFSETQ. CDR3 nucleotides: TGCGCCAGCAGCCCCAGGACAGGGGGCGCGGGGGAGCAGTACTTC. It is translated as CASSPRTGGAGEQYF.

V is TRBV28 and J is TRBJ2-7, with 8 bases that match TRBD1. The CDR3 length is 14 residues. The V gene's germline CDR1 is MDHEN and CDR2 SYDVKM. Trimming removed 3 bases from V and 2 bases from J; junction bases left unmatched: 3. The CDR3 nucleotides read TGTGCCAGCAGTTTCTGGACAGGGACCTACGAGCAGTACTTC. Translated, it gives CASSFWTGTYEQYF.

The gene calls are TRBV6-1 and TRBJ2-4; the match to TRBD2 covers 11 bases. The CDR3 has 17 residues. The trim removed 4 bases at V and 3 bases at J, leaving 8 bases unmatched. CDR1 and CDR2 from the germline V gene are MNHNS and SASEGT. CDR3 in amino acids: CASSARLAGTDKNIQYF. The CDR3 coding sequence is TGTGCCAGCAGTGCCAGACTAGCGGGAACCGACAAAAACATTCAGTACTTC.

The chain employs TRBV11-2 and TRBJ1-4; no clear D. The CDR3 covers 15 residues. Germline CDR1 SGHAT, CDR2 FQNNGV. The germline V and J ends were trimmed by 1 base and 4 bases, with 10 bases remaining between them. CDR3 protein: CASSLGPGGNEKLFF. DNA of the CDR3: TGTGCCAGCAGCTTAGGGCCGGGAGGTAATGAAAAACTGTTTTTT.